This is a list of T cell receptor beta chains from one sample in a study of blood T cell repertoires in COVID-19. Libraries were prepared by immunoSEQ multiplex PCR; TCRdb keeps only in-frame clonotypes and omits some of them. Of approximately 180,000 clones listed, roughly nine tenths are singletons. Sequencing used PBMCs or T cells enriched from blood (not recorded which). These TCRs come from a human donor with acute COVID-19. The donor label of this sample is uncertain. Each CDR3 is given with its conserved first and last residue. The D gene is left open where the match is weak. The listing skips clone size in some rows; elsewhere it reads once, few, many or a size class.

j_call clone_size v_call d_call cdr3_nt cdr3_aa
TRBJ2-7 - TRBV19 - TGTGCCAGTAGTCCTCGGGGTTTTACCGAGCAGTACTTC CASSPRGFTEQYF
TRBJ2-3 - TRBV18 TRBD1 TGTGCCAGCTCACCGATTAAGGGACAGGGGACAGATACGCAGTATTTT CASSPIKGQGTDTQYF
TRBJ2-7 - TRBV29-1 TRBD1 TGCAGCGTGGGACAGGGGCCCTCCTACGAGCAGTACTTC CSVGQGPSYEQYF
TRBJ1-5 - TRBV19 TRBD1 TGTGCCAGTACCGGGACAGGGACGGGTCAGCCCCAGCATTTT CASTGTGTGQPQHF
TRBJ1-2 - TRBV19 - TGTGCCAGTGGGAGTAACTATGGCTACACCTTC CASGSNYGYTF
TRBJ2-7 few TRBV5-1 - TGCGCCAGCAGCTTGCAATCCACCAGCTACGAGCAGTACTTC CASSLQSTSYEQYF
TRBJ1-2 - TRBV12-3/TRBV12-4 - TGTGCCAGCAGTTCACCAGGGTTTTATGGCTACACCTTC CASSSPGFYGYTF
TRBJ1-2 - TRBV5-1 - TGCGCCAGCAGCTTGAACCTGGTCGCGGGAGGCTACACCTTC CASSLNLVAGGYTF
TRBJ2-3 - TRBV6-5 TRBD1 TGTGCCAGCAGTTTGGACAGGCGGGCCGATACGCAGTATTTT CASSLDRRADTQYF
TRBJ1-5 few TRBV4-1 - TGCGCCAGCAGCCAACCGACAGGAGTCGATCAGCCCCAGCATTTT CASSQPTGVDQPQHF
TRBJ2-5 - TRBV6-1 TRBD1 TGTGCCAGCAGTGAAGCTACAGGGGGTCAAGAGACCCAGTACTTC CASSEATGGQETQYF
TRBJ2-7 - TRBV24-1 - TGTGCCACCTCATGGAGCGCGAACTTTTACGAGCAGTACTTC CATSWSANFYEQYF
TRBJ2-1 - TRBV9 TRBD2 TGTGCCAGCAGCGTAGGAGTGGGAGGGCGGGGGGCTATTTTCGAGCAGTTCTTC CASSVGVGGRGAIFEQFF
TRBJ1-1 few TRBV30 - TGTGCCTGGAGTGGGAGCACTGAAGCTTTCTTT CAWSGSTEAFF
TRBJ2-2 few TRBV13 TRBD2 TGTGCCAGCAGCTTACGGGGGGCCGGGGAGCTGTTTTTT CASSLRGAGELFF
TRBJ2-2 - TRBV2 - TGTGCCAGCAGTGACAGGGGGGCACTGAACACCGGGGAGCTGTTTTTT CASSDRGALNTGELFF
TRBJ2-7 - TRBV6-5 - TGTGCCAGCACCCGATCAGGGGTGAGCGAGCAGTACTTC CASTRSGVSEQYF
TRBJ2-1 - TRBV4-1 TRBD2 TGCGCCAGCAGCCAAGCCCTAGCGGGTATCAGCTCCTACAATGAGCAGTTCTTC CASSQALAGISSYNEQFF
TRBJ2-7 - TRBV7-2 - TGTGCCAGCAGCCCCCTCAGGGTGGGGGGGCAGGGCGAGCAGTACTTC CASSPLRVGGQGEQYF
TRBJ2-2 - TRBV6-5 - TGTGCCAGCAGAATCGGGGGAAACACCGGGGAGCTGTTTTTT CASRIGGNTGELFF
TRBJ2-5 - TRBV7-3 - TGTGCCAGCAGCTTAGGACTTGTTGAGGGTGAGACCCAGTACTTC CASSLGLVEGETQYF
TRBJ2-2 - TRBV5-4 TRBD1 TGTGCCAGCAGCTTGGGGGGACAGGGACCCACCGGGGAGCTGTTTTTT CASSLGGQGPTGELFF